This T cell receptor (beta chain) appears in the sequencing data of a study of blood T cell repertoires in COVID-19. In the original processing: Reference gene primers were amplified, and this amplification served to estimate nucleated cell counts. Produced via immunoSEQ multiplex PCR; TCRdb's table is partial and in-frame only. Clonal size and the V and J genes are those of that table, whereas D and trimming came from the DNA. The sample comprises 140,000 to 150,000 clones, 80% to 90% of which are singletons, and over 9.5% rests with the top ten. This CDR3 region has 13 residues. Germline V gene sequence: CDR1 SGHTA, CDR2 FQGTGA. V shed 5 bases and J 5 bases; nucleotides not matched to a gene: 4.

Sequencing input: peripheral blood. V is TRBV7-3 and J is TRBJ1-1; 8 positions agree with TRBD1. The sequence was obtained from a man between 60 and 70 years old with active or convalescent COVID-19. CDR3 in amino acids: CASSADRATEAFF. CDR3 sequence (DNA): TGTGCCAGCAGCGCGGACAGGGCGACTGAAGCTTTCTTT.